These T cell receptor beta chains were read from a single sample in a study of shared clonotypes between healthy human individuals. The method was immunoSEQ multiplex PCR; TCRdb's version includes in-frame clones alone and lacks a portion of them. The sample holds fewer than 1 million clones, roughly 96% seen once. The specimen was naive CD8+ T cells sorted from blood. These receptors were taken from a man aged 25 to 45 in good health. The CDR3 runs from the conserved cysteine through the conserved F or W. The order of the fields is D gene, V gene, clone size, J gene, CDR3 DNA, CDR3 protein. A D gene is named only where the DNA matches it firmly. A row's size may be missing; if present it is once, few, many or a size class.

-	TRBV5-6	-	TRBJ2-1	TGTGCCAGCAGCTTGGGAATATACAATGAGCAGTTCTTC	CASSLGIYNEQFF
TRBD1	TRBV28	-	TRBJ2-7	TGTGCCAGTCGAATTACAGGGGGACTGCACGAGCAGTACTTC	CASRITGGLHEQYF
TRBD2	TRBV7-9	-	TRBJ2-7	TGTGCCAGCAGCACCACGCGACTAGCGGGACTCCCCTACGAGCAGTACTTC	CASSTTRLAGLPYEQYF
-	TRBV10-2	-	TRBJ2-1	TGCGCCAGCAGTGAGTTTCATGAGCAGTTCTTC	CASSEFHEQFF
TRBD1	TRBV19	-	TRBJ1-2	TGTGCCAGTAGCACTACGGGGACAGGAGTCTATGGCTACACCTTC	CASSTTGTGVYGYTF
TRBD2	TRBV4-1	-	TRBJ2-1	TGCGCCAGCAGCCAAGAAGGGTGGGCGGGAGCCCCCGATGAGCAGTTCTTC	CASSQEGWAGAPDEQFF
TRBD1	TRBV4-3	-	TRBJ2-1	TGCGCCAGCAGCCAAGAACTCGGGACAGACTACAATGAGCAGTTCTTC	CASSQELGTDYNEQFF
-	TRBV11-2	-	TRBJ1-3	TGTGCCAGCAGCCCCTCCCTAGAGTCTGGAAACACCATATATTTT	CASSPSLESGNTIYF
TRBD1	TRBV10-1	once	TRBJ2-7	TGCGCCAGCAGTGGGCCCGGGACAGGGATGCTCGAGCAGTACTTC	CASSGPGTGMLEQYF
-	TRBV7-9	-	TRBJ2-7	TGTGCCAGCAGCTTAGGGGCCGCGGACGAGCAGTACTTC	CASSLGAADEQYF
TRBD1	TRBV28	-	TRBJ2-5	TGTGCCAGCAGTGAGAGGACAGGGATAGGAGAGACCCAGTACTTC	CASSERTGIGETQYF
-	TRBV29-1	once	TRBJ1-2	TGCAGCGTCGATGGGACCTATGGCTACACCTTC	CSVDGTYGYTF
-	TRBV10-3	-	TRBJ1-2	TGTGCCATCAGTGGGCCTCGGTCGACAGTGAACTATGGCTACACCTTC	CAISGPRSTVNYGYTF
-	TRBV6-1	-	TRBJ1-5	TGTGCCAGCAAGGCTATTCAAAGCAATCAGCCCCAGCATTTT	CASKAIQSNQPQHF
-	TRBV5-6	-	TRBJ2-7	TGTGCCAGCAGCCCGGGACGGTCCTACGAGCAGTACTTC	CASSPGRSYEQYF
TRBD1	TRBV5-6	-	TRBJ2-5	TGTGCCAGCAGCCCGACAGGGTTTGAACTCCAAGAGACCCAGTACTTC	CASSPTGFELQETQYF
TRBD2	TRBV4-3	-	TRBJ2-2	TGCGCCAGCAGCCAAGCGTTATTCGGGAGGGCGAACACCGGGGAGCTGTTTTTT	CASSQALFGRANTGELFF
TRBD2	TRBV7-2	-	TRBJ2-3	TGTGCCAGCAGCTTAACACTAGCGGGGGCTTCAGATACGCAGTATTTT	CASSLTLAGASDTQYF
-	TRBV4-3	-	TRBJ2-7	TGCGCCAGCAGCCAAGATTGGACACCTACCTACGAGCAGTACTTC	CASSQDWTPTYEQYF
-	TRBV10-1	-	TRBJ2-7	TGCGCCAGCAGTGAGACCGGGGCCGTCTACGAGCAGTACTTC	CASSETGAVYEQYF
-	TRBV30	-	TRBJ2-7	TGTGCCTATGAAAAAGTTACCTACGAGCAGTACTTC	CAYEKVTYEQYF
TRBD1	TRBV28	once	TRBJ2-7	TGTGCCAGCAGTTCCCAGTTTATCGGGACAGGAAATCCACATAGACCCTACGAGCAGTACTTC	CASSSQFIGTGNPHRPYEQYF
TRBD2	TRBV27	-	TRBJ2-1	TGTGCCAGCAGTTTATTGATGGCGGGAGGAATCGATGAGCAGTTCTTC	CASSLLMAGGIDEQFF
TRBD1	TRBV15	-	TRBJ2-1	TGTGCCACCGGAGGAGACAGGGGACCCTACAATGAGCAGTTCTTC	CATGGDRGPYNEQFF
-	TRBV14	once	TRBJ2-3	TGTGCCAGCAGCCGAGATCTAGGTGCCCCCCCTGTTTTCACAGATACGCAGTATTTT	CASSRDLGAPPVFTDTQYF
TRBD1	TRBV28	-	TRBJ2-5	TGTGCCAGCAGTCTGACAGGGACGGAAGAGACCCAGTACTTC	CASSLTGTEETQYF
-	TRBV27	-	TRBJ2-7	TGTGCCAGCAGTTTAGGTGGCGAGCAGTACTTC	CASSLGGEQYF
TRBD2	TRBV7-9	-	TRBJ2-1	TGTGCCAGCAGCAAACAGACTAGCCTGAGTTGGAATGAGCAGTTCTTC	CASSKQTSLSWNEQFF
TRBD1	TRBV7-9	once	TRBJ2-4	TGTGCCAGCAGCCGAGGCAGGGGGAACATTCAGTACTTC	CASSRGRGNIQYF
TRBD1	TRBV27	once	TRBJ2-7	TGTGCCAGCAGTTTGTTGGGACAGGCCCGTCCCTACGAGCAGTACTTC	CASSLLGQARPYEQYF
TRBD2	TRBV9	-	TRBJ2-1	TGTGCCAGCAGCCGAAAAACAGCGGGGTGGGGAGCATCCTACAATGAGCAGTTCTTC	CASSRKTAGWGASYNEQFF
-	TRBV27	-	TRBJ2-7	TGTGCCAGCAGTTTAAGTCCGTTTCGGGAGCAGTACTTC	CASSLSPFREQYF
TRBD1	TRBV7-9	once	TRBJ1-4	TGTGCCAGCAGATTCCAGGGGGCTACTAATGAAAAACTGTTTTTT	CASRFQGATNEKLFF
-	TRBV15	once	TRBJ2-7	TGTGCCACCAGCAGAGTCCCGGCAGTCTCCTACGAGCAGTACTTC	CATSRVPAVSYEQYF
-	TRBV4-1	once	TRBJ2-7	TGCGCCAGCAGCCAAGCGACGGGGATCTACGAGCAGTACTTC	CASSQATGIYEQYF
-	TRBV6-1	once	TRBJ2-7	TGTGCCAGCAGGTCAGCCTACGAGCAGTACTTC	CASRSAYEQYF
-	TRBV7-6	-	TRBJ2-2	TGTGCCAGCAGCTTAGAGCTGAACACCGGGGAGCTGTTTTTT	CASSLELNTGELFF
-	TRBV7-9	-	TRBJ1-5	TGTGCCAGCAGCTTAGAGGCAGGGCATCAGCCCCAGCATTTT	CASSLEAGHQPQHF
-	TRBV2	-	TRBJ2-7	TGTGCCAGCAGGGGGGACGCGCAGTACTTC	CASRGDAQYF
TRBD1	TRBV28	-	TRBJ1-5	TGTGCCAGCAGATGGACAGGCCCGGGGGTTAAGCCCCAGCATTTT	CASRWTGPGVKPQHF
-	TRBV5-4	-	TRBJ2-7	TGTGCCAGCAGCTCGGCGGATTTCACGGGCGAGCAGTACTTC	CASSSADFTGEQYF
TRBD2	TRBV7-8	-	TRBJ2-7	TGTGCCAGCAGCTTAGGAGCTTCCGGGACTAGCGAGTCCTACGAGCAGTACTTC	CASSLGASGTSESYEQYF
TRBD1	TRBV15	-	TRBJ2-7	TGTGCCACCAGCACCCCCGGGACAGGGTACGAGCAGTACTTC	CATSTPGTGYEQYF
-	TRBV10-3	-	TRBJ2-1	TGTGCCACCAAGGCCCCGGATGAGCAGTTCTTC	CATKAPDEQFF
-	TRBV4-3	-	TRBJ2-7	TGCGCCAGCAGCCAAGGGGTTGCTTCCTACGAGCAGTACTTC	CASSQGVASYEQYF
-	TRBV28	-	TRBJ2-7	TGTGCCAGCAGTTTACACGAGCAGTACTTC	CASSLHEQYF
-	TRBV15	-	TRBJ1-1	TGTGCCACCAGCAGAGTCTTCAGGGGATGGAACACTGAAGCTTTCTTT	CATSRVFRGWNTEAFF
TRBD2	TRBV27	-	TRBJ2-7	TGTGCCAGCAGTCCCGGGACTAGCGGGAGAGGCGAGCAGTACTTC	CASSPGTSGRGEQYF
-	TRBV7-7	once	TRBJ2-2	TGTGCCAGCAGCTTAGGACGGGAGCTCCCCGGGGAGCTGTTTTTT	CASSLGRELPGELFF
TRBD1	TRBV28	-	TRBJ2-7	TGTGCCAGCAGCCATGGGGACAGGGTGTACGAGCAGTACTTC	CASSHGDRVYEQYF